The 7 T cell receptor beta chains presented below share a single source sample, sequenced in a study of T cells in Graves' hyperthyroidism and ophthalmopathy. TCR beta CDR3 regions were amplified from RNA. Initially, a first-round RT-PCR of the TCR CDR3 employed the HTBI primer set. TCRdb re-derived calls from the multiplex PCR reads in MiXCR, one entry per CDR3 protein. The sample includes under 350,000 distinct CDR3 sequences, 18% seen only once; the top ten take about 49%. Material: blood. All receptors derive from a woman between 50 and 59 years old with Graves' hyperthyroidism.

This clonotype was found a few times. The chain recombines TRBV28 with TRBJ2-7; 8 bases map to TRBD2. Germline lookup yields CDR1 MDHEN and CDR2 SYDVKM. The ends lost 7 bases at V and 2 bases at J; junction bases unmatched: 4. CDR3 size: 13 residues. CDR3 protein: CASTNGRAYEQYF. In nucleotides, the CDR3 is TGTGCCAGCACTAACGGGAGGGCCTACGAGCAGTACTTC.

This clonotype was seen ten or more times. This chain joins TRBV7-3 and TRBJ2-5; D remains ambiguous. This CDR3 spans 13 amino acids. CDR1 is SGHTA and CDR2 is FQGTGA in the germline V gene. V gave up 5 bases and J gave up 4 bases, with 11 bases separating them. The CDR3 spells CASSPSPTETQYF. In nucleotides, the CDR3 is TGTGCCAGCAGCCCTAGTCCCACAGAGACCCAGTACTTC.

This clonotype was counted many times. CDR3 bases: TGTGCCAGCAGTCCTCAGGACAACTATGGCTACACCTTC. Translating gives CASSPQDNYGYTF. The rearrangement uses TRBV27 and TRBJ1-2; D is ambiguous. V lost 5 bases and J lost 2, with 9 bases in between. Germline V gene data show CDR1 as MNHEY and CDR2 as SMNVEV (reference sequence). CDR3 length equals 13 residues.

This clonotype was seen a handful of times. This sequence joins TRBV3-1 and TRBJ1-1; the match to TRBD1 covers 9 bases. J lost 4 bases, V lost 5 bases, and 11 bases had no gene match. This CDR3 has 16 residues. CDR1 is LGHDT and CDR2 is YNNKEL in the germline V gene (reference sequence). CDR3 bases: TGTGCCAGCAGCGACACAGGGGGCTCGGGCGGCACTGAAGCTTTCTTT. As protein: CASSDTGGSGGTEAFF.

V usage is TRBV4-1 and J usage is TRBJ2-2; D unresolved. Germline CDR1 MGHRA, CDR2 YSYEKL. Between the trimmed V and J ends, which lost 3 bases and 5 bases, there was a span of 10 bases. The CDR3 covers 14 residues. The CDR3 sequence: CASSHHGMTGELFF. The CDR3 DNA sequence: TGCGCCAGCAGCCACCACGGCATGACCGGGGAGCTGTTTTTT.

This clonotype was counted many times. The rearrangement joins TRBV10-3 to TRBJ2-5, with D perhaps TRBD2 (5 bases). The CDR3 is made up of 14 amino acids. V lost 7 bases and J lost 0, with 12 bases in between. The V gene's germline CDR1 is ENHRY and CDR2 SYGVKD. CDR3 residues: CAIKVAGNQETQYF. The CDR3 DNA sequence: TGTGCCATCAAGGTCGCGGGTAACCAAGAGACCCAGTACTTC.

The chain uses TRBV4-1 and TRBJ1-3; TRBD1 matches at 7 bases. The V gene end was trimmed by 1 base and the J gene end by 0 bases; junction bases not matched to a gene: 12. The CDR3 is 19 residues long. Germline loops: CDR1 MGHRA, CDR2 YSYEKL. The CDR3 DNA reads TGCGCCAGCAGCCAAGGGGCAGGGACAGTGAGTTTCTCTGGAAACACCATATATTTT. It encodes CASSQGAGTVSFSGNTIYF.